This T cell receptor beta chain is from a study of radiotherapy plus CTLA-4 blockade in lung cancer. As for the study in general: Overall, approximately 17% of patients showed an objective response, while 31% attained disease control.

The CDR3 covers 16 residues. Germline trimming cut 2 bases from V and 5 bases from J; bases unmatched to any gene: 8. Germline V gives CDR1 WNHNN, CDR2 SYGVQD (reference sequence). Measured with immunoSEQ multiplex PCR; TCRdb has only the in-frame clones, and not every one. The table records around 65,000 clones, 60% to 80% of them present only once. A remark on this clone: Its specificity is unknown.

Whole-study results and caveats: Blood-borne expansion of tumor-derived TCR clones followed radiotherapy plus ipilimumab.

The input for sequencing was peripheral blood, taken from a patient treated with radiotherapy plus ipilimumab. This sequence was found in a human donor with non-small cell lung cancer who had a complete response to radiotherapy plus ipilimumab. The chain employs TRBV10-1 and TRBJ2-3, with TRBD2 matching 9 bases. The CDR3 reads CASSEVPSGAGDTQYF. CDR3 coding DNA: TGCGCCAGCAGTGAGGTCCCTAGCGGGGCCGGAGATACGCAGTATTTT.